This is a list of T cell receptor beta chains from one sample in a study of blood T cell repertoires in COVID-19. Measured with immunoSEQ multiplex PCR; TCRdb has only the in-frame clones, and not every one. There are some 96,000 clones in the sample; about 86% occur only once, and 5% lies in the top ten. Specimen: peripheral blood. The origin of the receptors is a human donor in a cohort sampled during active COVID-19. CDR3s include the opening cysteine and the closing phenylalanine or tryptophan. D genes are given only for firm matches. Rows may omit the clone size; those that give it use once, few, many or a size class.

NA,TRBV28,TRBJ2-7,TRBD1,CASSLQIGTGGYEQYF,TGTGCCAGCAGTCTTCAAATCGGGACAGGGGGCTACGAGCAGTACTTC
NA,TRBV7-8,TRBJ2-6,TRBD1,CASSPRTGWANVLTF,TGTGCCAGCAGCCCCCGGACAGGTTGGGCCAACGTCCTGACTTTC
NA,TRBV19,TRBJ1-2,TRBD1,CASSAGTGGTSGYTF,TGTGCCAGTAGTGCTGGGACAGGGGGAACTAGTGGCTACACCTTC
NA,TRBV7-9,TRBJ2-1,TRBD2,CASSPEILRGSHEQFF,TGTGCCAGCAGCCCAGAGATTCTGCGGGGGTCCCATGAGCAGTTCTTC
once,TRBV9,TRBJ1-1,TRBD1,CASSTVQGATEAFF,TGTGCCAGCAGCACTGTACAGGGGGCGACTGAAGCTTTCTTT
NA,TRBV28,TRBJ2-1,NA,CASSLGTASYNEQFF,TGTGCCAGCAGTTTAGGTACAGCCTCCTACAATGAGCAGTTCTTC
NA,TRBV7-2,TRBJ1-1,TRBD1,CASSLQRGTGEAFF,TGTGCCAGCAGCCTCCAGAGAGGGACAGGAGAAGCTTTCTTT
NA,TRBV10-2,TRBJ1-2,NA,CASSDTTGYGYTF,TGCGCCAGCAGTGATACGACAGGCTATGGCTACACCTTC
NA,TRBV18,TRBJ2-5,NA,CASSPRGGETQYF,TGTGCCAGCTCACCCCGGGGTGGGGAGACCCAGTACTTC
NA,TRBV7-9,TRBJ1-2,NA,CASSRDTGQITANYGYTF,TGTGCCAGCAGCAGAGATACGGGACAAATTACCGCTAACTATGGCTACACCTTC
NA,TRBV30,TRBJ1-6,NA,CAWSGQSPLHF,TGTGCCTGGAGTGGGCAGTCACCCCTCCACTTT
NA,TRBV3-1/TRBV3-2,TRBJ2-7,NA,CASSQGPFPAAYEQYF,TGTGCCAGCAGCCAAGGTCCCTTCCCAGCGGCCTACGAGCAGTACTTC
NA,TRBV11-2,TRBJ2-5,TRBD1,CASSLETGRTQYF,TGTGCCAGCAGCTTAGAGACAGGGAGAACCCAGTACTTC
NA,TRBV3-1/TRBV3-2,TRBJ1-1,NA,CASNDQGFNTEAFF,TGTGCCAGCAACGACCAGGGATTTAACACTGAAGCTTTCTTT
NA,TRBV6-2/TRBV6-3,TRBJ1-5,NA,CASSSDRLLMRGQPQHF,TGTGCCAGCAGTTCAGACAGGCTCCTCATGAGGGGGCAGCCCCAGCATTTT
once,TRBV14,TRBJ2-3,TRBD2,CASRPGTSATDTQYF,TGTGCCAGCAGACCCGGGACTAGCGCCACAGATACGCAGTATTTT
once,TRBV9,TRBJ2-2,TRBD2,CASSVFLGAGDTGELFF,TGTGCCAGCAGCGTTTTCCTGGGAGCGGGAGACACCGGGGAGCTGTTTTTT
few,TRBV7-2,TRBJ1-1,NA,CASSPKNQGNTEAFF,TGTGCCAGCAGCCCAAAGAACCAGGGGAACACTGAAGCTTTCTTT
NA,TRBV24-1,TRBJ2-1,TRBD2,CATSDYSLGRESSYNEQFF,TGTGCCACCAGTGATTATAGTCTTGGGCGGGAGAGTTCCTACAATGAGCAGTTCTTC
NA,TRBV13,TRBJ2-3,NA,CASSLGKDTQYF,TGTGCCAGCAGCTTAGGCAAAGATACGCAGTATTTT
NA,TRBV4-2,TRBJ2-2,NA,CASSQDGSRTGELFF,TGTGCCAGCAGCCAAGATGGTTCCAGGACCGGGGAGCTGTTTTTT
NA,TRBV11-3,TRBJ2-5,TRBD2,CASSEGASGRGETQYF,TGTGCCAGCAGCGAGGGGGCTAGCGGGAGGGGAGAGACCCAGTACTTC
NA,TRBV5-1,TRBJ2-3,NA,CASTAEGDTQYF,TGCGCCAGCACCGCTGAGGGAGATACGCAGTATTTT
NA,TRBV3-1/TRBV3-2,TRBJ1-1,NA,CASSFMKGHSTEAFF,TGTGCCAGCAGCTTCATGAAGGGGCATAGCACTGAAGCTTTCTTT
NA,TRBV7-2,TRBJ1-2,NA,CASSLQTGYYGYTF,TGTGCCAGCAGCTTACAAACAGGGTACTATGGCTACACCTTC
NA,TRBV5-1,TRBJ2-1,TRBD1,CATPGQGENEQFF,TGCGCCACACCGGGACAGGGGGAAAATGAGCAGTTCTTC
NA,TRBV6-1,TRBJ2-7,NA,CASSDFEPRAYEQYF,TGTGCCAGCAGTGATTTCGAGCCACGGGCCTACGAGCAGTACTTC
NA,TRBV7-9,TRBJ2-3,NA,CASSFAQADTQYF,TGTGCCAGCAGCTTCGCACAGGCAGATACGCAGTATTTT
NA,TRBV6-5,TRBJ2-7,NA,CASRLTEQYF,TGTGCCAGCAGGCTAACCGAGCAGTACTTC
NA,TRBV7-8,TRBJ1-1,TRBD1,CASSLDRGWTEAFF,TGTGCCAGCAGCCTGGACAGGGGGTGGACTGAAGCTTTCTTT
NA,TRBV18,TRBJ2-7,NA,CASSPGADYEQYF,TGTGCCAGCTCACCAGGGGCGGACTACGAGCAGTACTTC
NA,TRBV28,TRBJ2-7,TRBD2,CASTSPIGLAYEQYF,TGTGCCAGCACCTCTCCTATCGGACTAGCGTACGAGCAGTACTTC
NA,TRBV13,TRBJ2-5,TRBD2,CASSPGGGTSGDQETQYF,TGTGCCAGCAGCCCCGGGGGCGGGACTAGCGGGGATCAAGAGACCCAGTACTTC
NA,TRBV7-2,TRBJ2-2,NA,CASTSGGVRNTGELFF,TGTGCCAGCACCTCCGGAGGGGTTAGAAACACCGGGGAGCTGTTTTTT
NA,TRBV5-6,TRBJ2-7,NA,CASSHYRGGSYEQYF,TGTGCCAGCAGCCATTACAGAGGGGGCTCCTACGAGCAGTACTTC
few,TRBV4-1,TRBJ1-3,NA,CASSQVGAPGNTIYF,TGCGCCAGCAGCCAAGTGGGGGCACCTGGAAACACCATATATTTT
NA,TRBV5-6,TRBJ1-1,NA,CASEGRSAEAFF,TGTGCCTCCGAGGGCAGGTCGGCTGAAGCTTTCTTT
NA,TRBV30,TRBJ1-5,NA,CAWSQDTSNQPQHF,TGTGCCTGGAGTCAGGACACAAGCAATCAGCCCCAGCATTTT
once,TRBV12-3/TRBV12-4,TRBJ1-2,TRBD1,CASSSGTGKGYTF,TGTGCCAGCAGTTCCGGGACAGGGAAGGGCTACACCTTC
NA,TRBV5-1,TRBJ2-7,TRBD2,CASRSTSEIQQYF,TGCGCCAGCAGGTCTACTAGCGAGATTCAGCAGTACTTC
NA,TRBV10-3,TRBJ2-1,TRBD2,CAISDPGGINEQFF,TGTGCCATCAGTGACCCGGGAGGGATCAATGAGCAGTTCTTC
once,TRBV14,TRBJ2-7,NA,CASSHGGEQYF,TGTGCCAGCAGCCACGGGGGCGAGCAGTACTTC
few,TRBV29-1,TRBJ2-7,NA,CSVRRGYEQYF,TGCAGCGTCCGCAGGGGCTACGAGCAGTACTTC
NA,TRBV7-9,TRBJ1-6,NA,CASSLPLGTGDSPLHF,TGTGCCAGCAGCCTTCCTTTAGGGACGGGGGATTCACCCCTCCACTTT
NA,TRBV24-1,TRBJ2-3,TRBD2,CATSAIASGRATDTQYF,TGTGCCACCAGTGCCATAGCTAGCGGGAGGGCCACAGATACGCAGTATTTT